This TCR beta chain comes out of a study of CD4 T cells in relation to SARS-CoV-2 and coronaviruses. In its sample, this clone was seen a few times. Its cognate antigen is unknown. The germline gives CDR1 MNHEY, CDR2 SVGAGI. The CDR3 totals 14 residues. Trimming removed 0 bases at V and 1 base at J, with 5 bases between. Generated by immunoSEQ multiplex PCR, the TCRdb table keeps only in-frame clones and is missing some. This table has tens of thousands of clones, 77% appearing once. The TCR sequence derives from an adult with COVID-19. What was sequenced was memory CD4+ T cells from PBMCs, cultured in vitro. This sequence joins TRBV6-5 and TRBJ2-3; the D gene is possibly TRBD2 (5 bases). The CDR3 protein is CASSYSSGTDTQYF. The CDR3 region has the DNA TGTGCCAGCAGTTACTCTAGCGGCACAGATACGCAGTATTTT.